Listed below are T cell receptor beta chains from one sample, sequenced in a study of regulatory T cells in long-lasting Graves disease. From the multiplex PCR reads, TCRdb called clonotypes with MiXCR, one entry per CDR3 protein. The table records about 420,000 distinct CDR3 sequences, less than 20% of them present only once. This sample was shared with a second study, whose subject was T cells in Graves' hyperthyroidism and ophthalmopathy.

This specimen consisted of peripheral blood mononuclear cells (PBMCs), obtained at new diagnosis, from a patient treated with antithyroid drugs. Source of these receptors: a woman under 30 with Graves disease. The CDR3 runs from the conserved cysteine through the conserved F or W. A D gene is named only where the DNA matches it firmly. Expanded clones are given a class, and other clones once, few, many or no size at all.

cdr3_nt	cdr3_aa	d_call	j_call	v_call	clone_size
TGCAGTGCTAGAGATGCCCGGGGTTCCCCAAAGGGAGATCAGCCCCAGCATTTT	CSARDARGSPKGDQPQHF	NA	TRBJ1-5	TRBV20-1	many
TGTGCCACCAGTAACAGGGGGCTCGACACCGGGGAGCTGTTTTTT	CATSNRGLDTGELFF	TRBD1	TRBJ2-2	TRBV24-1	few
TGTGCCAGCAGTCTCGGACTAGAAATGGATACGCAGTATTTT	CASSLGLEMDTQYF	TRBD2	TRBJ2-3	TRBV27	few
TGTGCCATCAGCGACCTCCCGACTAGCGGGTCCTACAATGAGCAGTTCTTC	CAISDLPTSGSYNEQFF	TRBD2	TRBJ2-1	TRBV10-3	NA
TGTGCCAGCAGCCACTCAGGGACTAGCGGGAGCACAGATACGCAGTATTTT	CASSHSGTSGSTDTQYF	TRBD2	TRBJ2-3	TRBV13	NA
TGTGCCAGCAGCTTACTTTCTGGGATCGAGACCCAGTACTTC	CASSLLSGIETQYF	NA	TRBJ2-5	TRBV7-8	many
TGTGCCACCCGGCTGAATCGTGGAAGCGGGGAAAGACGGGATGAGCAGTTCTTC	CATRLNRGSGERRDEQFF	TRBD2	TRBJ2-1	TRBV7-6	NA
TGTGCCAGCACCCGGGGACAGGGTCGTCTAGTCACCGGGGAGCTGTTTTTT	CASTRGQGRLVTGELFF	TRBD1	TRBJ2-2	TRBV11-2	many
TGTGCCAGCAACTCCCTAGAGGTGTCAGGGGAAAACTACGAGCAGTACTTC	CASNSLEVSGENYEQYF	NA	TRBJ2-7	TRBV28	NA
TGCGCCAGCAGCTTGGAGCCCCAGGGACACACATATACGCAGTATTTT	CASSLEPQGHTYTQYF	NA	TRBJ2-3	TRBV5-1	NA
TGTGCCAGCAGCTTAAGGGACAGAAATTCACCCCTCCACTTT	CASSLRDRNSPLHF	TRBD1	TRBJ1-6	TRBV7-3	many
TGTGCCATCAGTGAGTCGCTACGGGACGAGCAGTACTTC	CAISESLRDEQYF	NA	TRBJ2-7	TRBV10-3	few
TGTGCCATCAGTAGCGGGACTAGCGGGAATAACAATGAGCAGTTCTTC	CAISSGTSGNNNEQFF	TRBD2	TRBJ2-1	TRBV10-3	many
TGTGCCAGCAGTTCAGGGACTAGCGGAGGGGGAAGCACAGATACGCAGTATTTT	CASSSGTSGGGSTDTQYF	TRBD2	TRBJ2-3	TRBV7-9	few
TGTGCCAGCAGTACAGGGGGTGGATTGTATGGCTGCACCTTC	CASSTGGGLYGCTF	TRBD1	TRBJ1-2	TRBV28	few
TGTGCCAGCAGCCTAACTAGCCGACCCTTTCAATCCTACAATGAGCAGTTCTTC	CASSLTSRPFQSYNEQFF	NA	TRBJ2-1	TRBV11-1	many
TGTGCCAGCATGGGGAAAGCAACTAATGAAAAACTGTTTTTT	CASMGKATNEKLFF	NA	TRBJ1-4	TRBV3-1	few
TGCAGTGCTACGGGGGAAGGAAATGAGCAGTTCTTC	CSATGEGNEQFF	NA	TRBJ2-1	TRBV20-1	many
TGTGCCAGCAGCCGGGGACAGGGGCATCAGCCCCAGCATTTT	CASSRGQGHQPQHF	TRBD1	TRBJ1-5	TRBV3-1	many
TGTGCCAGCAGCCGCGGGGCGCGCTTGTTCTTC	CASSRGARLFF	NA	TRBJ2-1	TRBV5-6	NA
TGTGCCAACACGTTCGGGGACAGCCACTACGAGCAGTACTTC	CANTFGDSHYEQYF	TRBD1	TRBJ2-7	TRBV28	NA
TGTGCCACCTCCGGGACAGGGGACGGCGAGCAGTACTTC	CATSGTGDGEQYF	TRBD1	TRBJ2-7	TRBV10-3	few
TGTGCCAGCAGCTACGGGACCTCTGGAAACACCATATATTTT	CASSYGTSGNTIYF	NA	TRBJ1-3	TRBV7-2	few
TGTGCCAGCAGCTTGGCCCCGGGACAGGAAGCTTTCTTT	CASSLAPGQEAFF	TRBD1	TRBJ1-1	TRBV5-6	many
TGCAGCGTTGAAGGGGGGCTGAAGGACACTGAAGCTTTCTTT	CSVEGGLKDTEAFF	NA	TRBJ1-1	TRBV29-1	many
TGTGCCAGCAGTTTTGGGACTAGCGGGTACTACGAGCAGTACTTC	CASSFGTSGYYEQYF	TRBD2	TRBJ2-7	TRBV12-3/TRBV12-4	many